This TCR beta chain was sequenced in a study of blood T cell repertoires in COVID-19 (dated by TCRdb to between 2020 and 2021). As for the study more broadly: Recovered participants in ImmuneRACE Cohort 3 were defined as having two consecutive negative NP/OP PCR tests, clearance from a healthcare professional, or resolution of symptoms. The dataset comprised deeply sampled blood TCRbeta repertoires from subjects exposed to, actively infected with, or recovered from COVID-19. Nearly every sample came with metadata listing a de-identified subject ID, COVID-19 status, age in years and sex. The repertoires were released in a freely available public database meant as a resource for research on the immune response to SARS-CoV-2. Where available, HLA class I and class II types were obtained from metadata supplied by the sample provider rather than from assay-based typing. The material from the prospective study consisted of cDNA or gDNA derived from T cells, B-cell-depleted T cells, or PBMCs. Samples covering the acute and convalescent phases of COVID-19 were provided by collaborators in the United States, Italy and Spain. Samples came from the ongoing ImmuneRACE study (first 160 participants) plus 1,254 subjects from 6 global collaborators. What the authors observed across the whole study: The amount of clinical and demographic metadata varied by source and participant and was provided uncurated.

Points on this clone: It has no known antigen specificity. The sample holds no much larger clone one base away, and base qualities are not on file.

In the prospective study, participants were about 18 to 95 years old, resided in about two dozen geographic areas of the United States, and were enrolled through a virtual design. In the prospective study, cohorts were assigned on the basis of participant-reported clinical history obtained from a screening survey and a study questionnaire. Mobile phlebotomists in the prospective study collected whole blood, serum and a nasopharyngeal or oropharyngeal swab from every participant. Over a 2-month period, participants in the prospective study had the option of providing additional blood draws and questionnaires. Before DNA extraction, prospective study blood samples were shipped either frozen or at room temperature. Unmatched junction bases come to 11, with V trimmed by 6 bases and J by 10 bases. CDR1 and CDR2 were assigned from the germline V gene as MDHEN and SYDVKM. The cysteine opens and the phenylalanine closes a CDR3 of 13 amino acids. Kept here is only the CDR3 DNA, which spans 39 bases and is read in frame from base 1.

TCRbeta CDR3 regions were amplified from genomic DNA by means of the immunoSEQ Assay, a bias-controlled multiplex PCR. Processing in the source paper ran as follows. Nucleated cell counts per sample were estimated from amplification of reference gene primers within the assay. Sequence reads were collapsed and filtered to measure the absolute abundance of every unique TCRbeta CDR3 rearrangement. Productive Simpson clonality was computed per sample as the square root of Simpson's diversity index over productive rearrangements. Not all clones reach the TCRdb copy of this immuneACCESS table, which keeps in-frame sequences only. Checked studies attribute under half of the gap to unresolved V genes and leave the rest unexplained. Clone size and the V and J calls come from that table; the DNA yielded D and trimming. In all, the sample holds 300,000 to 450,000 clones, and 87% of those were seen once. The ten largest clones add up to approximately 1.8% of the sample.

The chain uses TRBV28 and TRBJ1-1; TRBD1 lines up with 7 middle nucleotides. The sequencing sample was made of PBMCs or T cells enriched from blood (not recorded which). The receptor was derived from a man aged 35-49 years in a cohort exposed to, infected with or recovered from COVID-19 (not recorded which). The CDR3 in this case is CASRQQGGWGAFF. At the DNA level, the sequence is TGTGCCAGCAGGCAACAAGGGGGCTGGGGAGCTTTCTTT.